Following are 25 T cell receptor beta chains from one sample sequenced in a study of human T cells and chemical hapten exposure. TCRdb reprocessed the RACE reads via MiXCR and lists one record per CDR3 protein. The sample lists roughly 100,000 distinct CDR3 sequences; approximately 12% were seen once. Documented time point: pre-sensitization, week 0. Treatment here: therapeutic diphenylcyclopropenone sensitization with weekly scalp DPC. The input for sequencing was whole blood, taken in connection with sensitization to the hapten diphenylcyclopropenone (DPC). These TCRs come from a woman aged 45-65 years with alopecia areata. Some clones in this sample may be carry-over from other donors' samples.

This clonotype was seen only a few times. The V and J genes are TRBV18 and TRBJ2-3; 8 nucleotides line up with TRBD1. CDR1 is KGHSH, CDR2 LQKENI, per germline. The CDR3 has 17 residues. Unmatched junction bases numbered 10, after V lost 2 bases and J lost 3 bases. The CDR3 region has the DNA TGTGCCAGCTCACCAGTTGTGGACAGGGATGGGACAGATACGCAGTATTTT. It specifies CASSPVVDRDGTDTQYF. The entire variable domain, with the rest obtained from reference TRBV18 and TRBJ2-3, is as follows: NAGVMQNPRHLVRRRGQEARLRCSPMKGHSHVYWYRQLPEEGLKFMVYLQKENIIDESGMPKERFSAEFPKEGPSILRIQQVVRGDSAAYFCASSPVVDRDGTDTQYFGPGTRLTVL.

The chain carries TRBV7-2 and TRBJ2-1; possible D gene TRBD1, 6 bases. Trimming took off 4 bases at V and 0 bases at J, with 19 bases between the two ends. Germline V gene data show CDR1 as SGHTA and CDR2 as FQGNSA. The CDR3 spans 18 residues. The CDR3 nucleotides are TGTGCCAGCAGCTCTCGGGGCGGGCAGGGGAGCTCCTACAATGAGCAGTTCTTC. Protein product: CASSSRGGQGSSYNEQFF.

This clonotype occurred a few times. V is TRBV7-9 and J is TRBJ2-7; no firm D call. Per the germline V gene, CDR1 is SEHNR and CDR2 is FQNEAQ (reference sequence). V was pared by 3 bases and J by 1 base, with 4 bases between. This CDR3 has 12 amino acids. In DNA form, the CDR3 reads TGTGCCAGCAGCTTTTCGTCCTACGAGCAGTACTTC. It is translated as CASSFSSYEQYF.

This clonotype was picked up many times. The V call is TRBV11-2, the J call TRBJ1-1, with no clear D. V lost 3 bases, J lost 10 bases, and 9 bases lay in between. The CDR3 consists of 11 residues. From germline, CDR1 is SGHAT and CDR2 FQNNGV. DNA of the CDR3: TGTGCCAGCAGCTTCGGGTTCCCAGCTTTCTTT. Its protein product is CASSFGFPAFF.

The CDR3 DNA reads as TGTGCCAGCAGGGGCACCGGGACAGGGAAAAAGCCCCAGCATTTT. Translated: CASRGTGTGKKPQHF. V and J are TRBV6-1 and TRBJ1-5; 9 positions agree with TRBD1. Germline CDR1 MNHNS, CDR2 SASEGT. The ends lost 6 bases at V and 8 bases at J; junction bases unmatched: 11. The CDR3 is 15 amino acids.

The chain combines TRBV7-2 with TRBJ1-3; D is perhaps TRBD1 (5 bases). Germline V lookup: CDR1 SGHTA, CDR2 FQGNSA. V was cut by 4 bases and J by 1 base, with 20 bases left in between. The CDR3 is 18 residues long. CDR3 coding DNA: TGTGCCAGCAGCTCGCGGTGGGGCAGGGAAGATTCTGGAAACACCATATATTTT. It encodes CASSSRWGREDSGNTIYF.

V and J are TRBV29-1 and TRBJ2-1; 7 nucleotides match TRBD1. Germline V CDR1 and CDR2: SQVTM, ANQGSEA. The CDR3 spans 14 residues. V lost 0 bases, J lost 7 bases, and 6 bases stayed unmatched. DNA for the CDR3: TGCAGCGTTGAAGAGGGGACAGTTGGAAATGAGCAGTTCTTC. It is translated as CSVEEGTVGNEQFF.

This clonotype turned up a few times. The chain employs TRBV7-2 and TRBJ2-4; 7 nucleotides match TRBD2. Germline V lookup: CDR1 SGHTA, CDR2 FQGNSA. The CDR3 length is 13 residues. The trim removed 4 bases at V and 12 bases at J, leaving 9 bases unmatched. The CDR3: CASSSRLAGTQYF. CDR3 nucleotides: TGTGCCAGCAGCTCTAGACTAGCAGGGACTCAGTACTTC.

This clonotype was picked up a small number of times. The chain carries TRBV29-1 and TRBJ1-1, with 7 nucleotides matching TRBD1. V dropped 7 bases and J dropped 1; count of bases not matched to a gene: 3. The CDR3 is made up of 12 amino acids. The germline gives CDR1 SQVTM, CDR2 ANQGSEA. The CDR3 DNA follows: TGCAGCGGGGGACAGACGAACACTGAAGCTTTCTTT. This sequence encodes CSGGQTNTEAFF.

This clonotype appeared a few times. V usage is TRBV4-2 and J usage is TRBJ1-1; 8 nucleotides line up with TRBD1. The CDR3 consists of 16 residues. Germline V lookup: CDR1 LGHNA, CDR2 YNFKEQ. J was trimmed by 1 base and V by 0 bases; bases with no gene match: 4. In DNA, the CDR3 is TGTGCCAGCAGCCAAGAAGGGACAGGACGGAACACTGAAGCTTTCTTT. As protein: CASSQEGTGRNTEAFF.

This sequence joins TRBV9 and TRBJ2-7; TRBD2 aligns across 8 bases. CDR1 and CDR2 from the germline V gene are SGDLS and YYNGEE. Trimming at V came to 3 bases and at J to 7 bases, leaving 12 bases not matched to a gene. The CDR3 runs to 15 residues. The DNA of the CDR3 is TGTGCCAGCAGCGCCAGTCCCCTGCTAGCGGGTGAGCAGTACTTC. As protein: CASSASPLLAGEQYF.

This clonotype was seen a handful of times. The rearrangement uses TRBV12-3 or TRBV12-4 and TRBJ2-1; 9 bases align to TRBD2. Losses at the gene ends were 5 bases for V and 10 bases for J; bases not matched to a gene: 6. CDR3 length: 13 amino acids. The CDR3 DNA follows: TGTGCCAGCAGTCTCTCTCTAGCGGGGGAGCAGTTCTTC. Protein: CASSLSLAGEQFF.

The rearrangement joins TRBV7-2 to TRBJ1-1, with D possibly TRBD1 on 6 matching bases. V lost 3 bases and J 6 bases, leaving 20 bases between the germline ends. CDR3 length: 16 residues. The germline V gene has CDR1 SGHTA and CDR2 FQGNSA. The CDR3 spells CASSLGGRGVASEAFF. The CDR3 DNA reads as TGTGCCAGCAGCTTGGGGGGCAGAGGAGTCGCCTCTGAAGCTTTCTTT.

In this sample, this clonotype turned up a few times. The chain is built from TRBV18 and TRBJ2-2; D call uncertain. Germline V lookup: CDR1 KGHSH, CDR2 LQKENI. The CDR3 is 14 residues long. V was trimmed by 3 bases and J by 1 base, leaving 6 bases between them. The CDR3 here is CASSPSQNTGELFF. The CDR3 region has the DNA TGTGCCAGCTCACCCTCACAGAACACCGGGGAGCTGTTTTTT.

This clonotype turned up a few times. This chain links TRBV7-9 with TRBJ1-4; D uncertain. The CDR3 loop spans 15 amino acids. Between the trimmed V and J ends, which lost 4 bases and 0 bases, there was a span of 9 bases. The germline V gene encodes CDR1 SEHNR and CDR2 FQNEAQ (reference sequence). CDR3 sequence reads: CASSYVDTTNEKLFF. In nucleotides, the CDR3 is TGTGCCAGCAGCTACGTCGACACAACTAATGAAAAACTGTTTTTT.

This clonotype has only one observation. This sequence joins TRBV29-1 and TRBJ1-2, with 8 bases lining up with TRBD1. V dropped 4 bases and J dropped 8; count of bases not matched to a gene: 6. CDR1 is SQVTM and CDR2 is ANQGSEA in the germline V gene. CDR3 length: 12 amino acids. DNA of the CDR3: TGCAGCGTTGGAGACAGGGGATTAGGCTACACCTTC. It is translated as CSVGDRGLGYTF. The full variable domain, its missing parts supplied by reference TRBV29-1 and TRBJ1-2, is SAVISQKPSRDICQRGTSLTIQCQVDSQVTMMFWYRQQPGQSLTLIATANQGSEATYESGFVIDKFPISRPNLTFSTLTVSNMSPEDSSIYLCSVGDRGLGYTFGSGTRLTVV.

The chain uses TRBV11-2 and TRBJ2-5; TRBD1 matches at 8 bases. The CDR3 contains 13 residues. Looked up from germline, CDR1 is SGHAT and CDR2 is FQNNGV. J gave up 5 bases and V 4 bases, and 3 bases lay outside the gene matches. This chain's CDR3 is CASSWDRSETQYF. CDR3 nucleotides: TGTGCCAGCAGCTGGGACAGGTCGGAGACCCAGTACTTC.

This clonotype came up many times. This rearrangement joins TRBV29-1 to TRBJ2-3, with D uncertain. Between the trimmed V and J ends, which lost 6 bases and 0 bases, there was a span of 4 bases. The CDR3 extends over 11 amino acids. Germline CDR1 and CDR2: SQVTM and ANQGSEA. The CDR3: CSVSSTDTQYF. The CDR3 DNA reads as TGCAGCGTCTCTAGCACAGATACGCAGTATTTT.

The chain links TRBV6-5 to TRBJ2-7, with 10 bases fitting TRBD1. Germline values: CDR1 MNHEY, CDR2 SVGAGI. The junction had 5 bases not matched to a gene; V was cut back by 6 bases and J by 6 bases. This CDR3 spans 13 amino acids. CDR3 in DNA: TGTGCCAGCAGGGGGACAGGGGCCTCCGAGCAGTACTTC. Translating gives CASRGTGASEQYF.

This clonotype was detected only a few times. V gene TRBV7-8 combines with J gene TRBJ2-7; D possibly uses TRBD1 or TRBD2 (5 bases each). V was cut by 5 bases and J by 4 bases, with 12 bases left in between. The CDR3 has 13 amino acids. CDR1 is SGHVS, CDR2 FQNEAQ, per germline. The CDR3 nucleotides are TGTGCCAGCAGCCGGGACCCGAGATACGAGCAGTACTTC. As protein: CASSRDPRYEQYF.

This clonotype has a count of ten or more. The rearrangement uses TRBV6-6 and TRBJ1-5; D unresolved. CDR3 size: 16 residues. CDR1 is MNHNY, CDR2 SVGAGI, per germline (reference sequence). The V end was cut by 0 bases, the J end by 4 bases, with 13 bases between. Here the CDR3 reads CASSYSIGSYNQPQHF. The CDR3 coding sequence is TGTGCCAGCAGTTACTCCATCGGTTCCTATAATCAGCCCCAGCATTTT.

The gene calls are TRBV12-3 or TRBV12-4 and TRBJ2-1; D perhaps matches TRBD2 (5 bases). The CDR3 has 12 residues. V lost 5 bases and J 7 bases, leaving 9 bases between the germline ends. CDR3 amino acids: CASSQLGNEQFF. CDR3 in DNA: TGTGCCAGCAGTCAACTAGGTAATGAGCAGTTCTTC.

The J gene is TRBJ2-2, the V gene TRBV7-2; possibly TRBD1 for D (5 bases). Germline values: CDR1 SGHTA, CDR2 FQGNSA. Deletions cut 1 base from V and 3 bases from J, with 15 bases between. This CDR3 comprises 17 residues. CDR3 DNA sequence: TGTGCCAGCAGCTTAGAGGGCAGGGCCTATTACACCGGGGAGCTGTTTTTT. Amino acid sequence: CASSLEGRAYYTGELFF.

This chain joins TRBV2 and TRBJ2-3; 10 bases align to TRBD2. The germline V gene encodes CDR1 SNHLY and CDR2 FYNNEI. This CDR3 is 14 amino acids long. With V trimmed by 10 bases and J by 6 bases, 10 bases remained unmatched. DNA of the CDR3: TGTGCCACCAGCAGCGGGAGGGCCGCTGATACGCAGTATTTT. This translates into CATSSGRAADTQYF. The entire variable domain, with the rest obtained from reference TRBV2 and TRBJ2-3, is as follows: EPEVTQTPSHQVTQMGQEVILRCVPISNHLYFYWYRQILGQKVEFLVSFYNNEISEKSEIFDDQFSVERPDGSNFTLKIRSTKLEDSAMYFCATSSGRAADTQYFGPGTRLTVL.

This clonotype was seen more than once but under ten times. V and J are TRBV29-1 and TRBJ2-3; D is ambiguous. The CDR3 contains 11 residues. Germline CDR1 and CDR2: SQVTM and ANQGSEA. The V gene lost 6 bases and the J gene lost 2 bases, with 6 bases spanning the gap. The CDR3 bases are TGCAGCGTGGGAATCACAGATACGCAGTATTTT. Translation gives CSVGITDTQYF.